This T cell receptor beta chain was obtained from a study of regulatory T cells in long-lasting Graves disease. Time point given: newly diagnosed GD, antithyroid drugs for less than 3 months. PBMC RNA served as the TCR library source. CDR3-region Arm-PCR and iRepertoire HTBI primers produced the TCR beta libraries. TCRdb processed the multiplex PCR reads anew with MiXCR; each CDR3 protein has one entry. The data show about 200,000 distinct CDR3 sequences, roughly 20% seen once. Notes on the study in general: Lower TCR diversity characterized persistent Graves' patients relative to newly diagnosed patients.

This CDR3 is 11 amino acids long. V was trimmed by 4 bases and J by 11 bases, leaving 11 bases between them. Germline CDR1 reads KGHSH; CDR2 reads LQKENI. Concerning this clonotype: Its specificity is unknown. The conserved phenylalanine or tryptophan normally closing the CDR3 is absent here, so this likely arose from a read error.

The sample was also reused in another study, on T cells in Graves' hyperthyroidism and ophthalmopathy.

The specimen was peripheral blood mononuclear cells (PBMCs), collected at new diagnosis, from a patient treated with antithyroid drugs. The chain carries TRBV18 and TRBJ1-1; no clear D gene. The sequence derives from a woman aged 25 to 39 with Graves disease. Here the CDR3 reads CASSHFGRAFC. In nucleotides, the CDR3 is TGTGCCAGCTCACACTTCGGTAGGGCTTTCTGT.